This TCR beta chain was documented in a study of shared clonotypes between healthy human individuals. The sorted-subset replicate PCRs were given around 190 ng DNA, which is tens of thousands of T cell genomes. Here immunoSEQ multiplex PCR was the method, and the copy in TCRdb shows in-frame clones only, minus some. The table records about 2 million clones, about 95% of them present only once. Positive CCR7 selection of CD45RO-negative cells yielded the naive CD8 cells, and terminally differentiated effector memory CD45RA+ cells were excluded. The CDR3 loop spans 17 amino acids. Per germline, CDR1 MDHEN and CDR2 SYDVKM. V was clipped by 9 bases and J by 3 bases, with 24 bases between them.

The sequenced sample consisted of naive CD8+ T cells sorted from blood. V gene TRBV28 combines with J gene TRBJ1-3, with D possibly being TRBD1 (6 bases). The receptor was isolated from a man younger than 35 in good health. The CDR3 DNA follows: TGTGCCAGTGGGGGCCGACAGTTCTTACGGGATGGAAACACCATATATTTT. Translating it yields CASGGRQFLRDGNTIYF.